These 21 T cell receptor beta chains originate from one sample sequenced in a study of siplizumab effects on memory and regulatory T cells. The table came from immunoSEQ multiplex PCR; TCRdb's copy has only in-frame clones and leaves some out. The sample contains 100,000 to 120,000 clones, just over 90% of which appear only once. Specimen: CD4+ T cells sorted from blood. The receptor set was obtained from a human donor in good health.

J is TRBJ1-3 and V is TRBV4-2, with a possible D match to TRBD1 (5 bases). Germline CDR1 is LGHNA and CDR2 is YNFKEQ. There are 15 residues in the CDR3. Trimming left V 5 bases short and J 3 bases short, with 14 bases between. CDR3 amino acids: CASSEMDKVGNTIYF. CDR3 in DNA: TGTGCCAGCAGCGAGATGGACAAAGTTGGAAACACCATATATTTT.

The V call is TRBV7-8, the J call TRBJ1-5, with 8 bases lining up with TRBD1. The trim removed 1 base at V and 0 bases at J, leaving 8 bases unmatched. CDR1 and CDR2 (germline): SGHVS, FQNEAQ. CDR3 size: 18 residues. The CDR3 nucleotides are TGTGCCAGCAGCTTAGTTATGGGACAGGCGTATAGCAATCAGCCCCAGCATTTT. This codes for CASSLVMGQAYSNQPQHF.

This clone was recorded a few times. This chain uses TRBV30 with TRBJ1-2, with D perhaps TRBD1 (6 bases). Germline V gene data show CDR1 as GTSNPN and CDR2 as SVGIG (reference sequence). This CDR3 has 12 residues. Trimming left V 2 bases short and J 3 bases short, with 7 bases between. CDR3 coding DNA: TGTGCCTGGAGTTGGACAGACTATGGCTACACCTTC. Translation gives CAWSWTDYGYTF.

This clone was found once. The chain couples TRBV13 to TRBJ2-7; no clear D gene. This CDR3 is built from 15 residues. CDR1 and CDR2 (germline): PRHDT, FYEKMQ (reference sequence). The V and J ends lost 5 bases and 3 bases respectively, with 17 bases between them. CDR3 nucleotide sequence: TGTGCCAGCAGCCCTTCTGTTGGGCATCACTACGAGCAGTACTTC. It codes for CASSPSVGHHYEQYF.

The chain recombines TRBV7-9 with TRBJ2-7, with D perhaps assigned TRBD1 or TRBD2 (5 bases each). With 2 bases removed from V and 7 bases from J, the gap between germline ends came to 15 bases. This CDR3 region has 14 residues. Germline CDR1 SEHNR, CDR2 FQNEAQ (reference sequence). This CDR3 is CASSLSTGTGEQYF. The CDR3 DNA follows: TGTGCCAGCAGCTTATCCACCGGGACCGGTGAGCAGTACTTC.

The chain couples TRBV30 to TRBJ2-5; 13 bases align to TRBD2. Looked up from germline, CDR1 is GTSNPN and CDR2 is SVGIG (reference sequence). The CDR3 is 20 amino acids. V shed 0 bases, J shed 0 bases, and the junction held 13 bases outside the gene matches. CDR3 in DNA: TGTGCCTGGAGTGTATTACTTGGACTAGCGGGGGCATCATACCAAGAGACCCAGTACTTC. Translating it yields CAWSVLLGLAGASYQETQYF.

V usage is TRBV10-3 and J usage is TRBJ1-2; TRBD1 agrees at 9 bases. Trimming cost V 2 bases and J 4 bases; bases outside gene matches: 11. The CDR3 has 17 amino acids. From germline, CDR1 is ENHRY and CDR2 SYGVKD. CDR3 residues: CAISEVRTGAPSYGYTF. CDR3 nucleotides: TGTGCCATCAGTGAGGTGAGGACAGGGGCCCCCAGCTATGGCTACACCTTC.

V usage is TRBV7-3 and J usage is TRBJ2-3; D unresolved. The CDR3 extends over 14 amino acids. Trimming took off 3 bases at V and 3 bases at J, with 10 bases between the two ends. From germline, CDR1 is SGHTA and CDR2 FQGTGA. This CDR3 reads CASSLTPGTDTQYF. CDR3 bases: TGTGCCAGCAGCTTGACTCCTGGGACAGATACGCAGTATTTT.

The rearrangement joins TRBV4-3 to TRBJ2-6; D might be TRBD2 (6 bases). The length of the CDR3 is 15 residues. CDR1 LGHNA and CDR2 YSLEER come from the germline V gene. Trimming pared 3 bases from V and 1 base from J, leaving 7 bases between. For the CDR3, the DNA is TGCGCCAGCAGCCACGGGACTTCTGGGGCCAACGTCCTGACTTTC. Translation: CASSHGTSGANVLTF.

The chain carries TRBV6-4 and TRBJ1-6; D is unresolved. Germline CDR1 reads MRHNA; CDR2 reads SNTAGT. This CDR3 is 13 amino acids long. Trimming left V 4 bases short and J 4 bases short, with 5 bases between. The CDR3 reads CASSAAYNSPLHF. CDR3 coding DNA: TGTGCCAGCAGTGCCGCTTATAATTCACCCCTCCACTTT.

The chain couples TRBV9 to TRBJ2-2; D is possibly TRBD1 (7 bases). The germline V gene encodes CDR1 SGDLS and CDR2 YYNGEE. The V end was cut by 1 base, the J end by 7 bases, with 14 bases between. The CDR3 extends over 15 amino acids. The DNA of the CDR3 is TGTGCCAGCAGCGTACGGTCCAGGGGGGTCGGGGAGCTGTTTTTT. Protein product: CASSVRSRGVGELFF.

The chain carries TRBV11-2 and TRBJ1-2; D ambiguous. This CDR3 comprises 13 residues. V lost 5 bases to trimming and J lost 2 bases, with 9 bases between them. Germline CDR1 SGHAT, CDR2 FQNNGV. The CDR3 DNA sequence: TGTGCCAGCAGCCTGCGGGCCAACTATGGCTACACCTTC. This sequence encodes CASSLRANYGYTF. Complete variable domain (other parts from reference TRBV11-2 and TRBJ1-2): EAGVAQSPRYKIIEKRQSVAFWCNPISGHATLYWYQQILGQGPKLLIQFQNNGVVDDSQLPKDRFSAERLKGVDSTLKIQPAKLEDSAVYLCASSLRANYGYTFGSGTRLTVV.

V gene TRBV6-1 combines with J gene TRBJ2-7; D might be TRBD1 (5 bases). Germline V CDR1 and CDR2: MNHNS, SASEGT. The V end lost 1 base, the J end lost 7 bases, and 11 bases lay between the germline ends. The CDR3 totals 13 residues. CDR3 DNA sequence: TGTGCCAGCAGTGAAGTCATAGGGGCAGAGCAGTACTTC. It is translated as CASSEVIGAEQYF.

The V call is TRBV2, the J call TRBJ2-5; D gene uncertain. V was shortened by 5 bases and J by 5 bases, with 6 bases between the two germline ends. The germline V gene has CDR1 SNHLY and CDR2 FYNNEI. The CDR3 extends over 11 amino acids. CDR3 nucleotides: TGTGCCAGCAGTCCTAGGGAGACCCAGTACTTC. Its translation: CASSPRETQYF. Together with reference TRBV2 and TRBJ2-5, the CDR3 gives the full variable domain: EPEVTQTPSHQVTQMGQEVILRCVPISNHLYFYWYRQILGQKVEFLVSFYNNEISEKSEIFDDQFSVERPDGSNFTLKIRSTKLEDSAMYFCASSPRETQYFGPGTRLLVL.

This chain connects TRBV10-3 to TRBJ2-7; TRBD1 agrees at 9 bases. CDR3 length: 13 residues. V was pared by 10 bases and J by 3 bases, with 7 bases of the junction left unmatched. Germline V gene sequence: CDR1 ENHRY, CDR2 SYGVKD. The CDR3 reads CATGTGINYEQYF. As DNA, the CDR3 is TGTGCCACTGGGACAGGGATTAACTACGAGCAGTACTTC.

This sequence joins TRBV7-2 and TRBJ2-7, with 12 bases matching TRBD2. CDR3 length equals 16 residues. Germline CDR1 and CDR2: SGHTA and FQGNSA. With V trimmed by 1 base and J by 2 bases, 3 bases remained unmatched. The DNA of the CDR3 is TGTGCCAGCAGCTTAGAGGGACTAGCGGGTACCTACGAGCAGTACTTC. This translates into CASSLEGLAGTYEQYF.

The chain couples TRBV5-6 to TRBJ1-4; a weak D match, TRBD1 (5 bases). There are 14 residues in the CDR3. The V end was cut by 1 base, the J end by 7 bases, with 11 bases between. Germline loops: CDR1 SGHDT, CDR2 YYEEEE. CDR3: CASSLSGTTEKLFF. The CDR3 region has the DNA TGTGCCAGCAGCTTGAGCGGGACGACTGAAAAACTGTTTTTT.

This chain connects TRBV5-4 to TRBJ2-2; no firm D call. The CDR3 is made up of 13 amino acids. With 2 bases removed from V and 10 bases from J, the gap between germline ends came to 12 bases. Germline V lookup: CDR1 SGHNT, CDR2 YYREEE (reference sequence). The CDR3 coding sequence is TGTGCCAGCAGCTTAACATCCGGAATGGAGCTGTTTTTT. Amino acid sequence: CASSLTSGMELFF.

This clone was picked up a small number of times. The gene calls are TRBV5-4 and TRBJ1-2; D not certain. Deletions cut 0 bases from V and 4 bases from J, with 7 bases between. CDR1 and CDR2 (germline): SGHNT, YYREEE (reference sequence). CDR3 length equals 13 residues. The CDR3 loop reads CASSLVGSYGYTF. The CDR3 DNA follows: TGTGCCAGCAGCTTGGTGGGCAGCTATGGCTACACCTTC.

The rearrangement links TRBV30 to TRBJ1-2; D gene unclear. Between the trimmed V and J ends, which lost 5 bases and 4 bases, there was a span of 11 bases. The CDR3 loop spans 12 amino acids. Germline assignment: CDR1 GTSNPN and CDR2 SVGIG (reference sequence). The CDR3 sequence is CAWRRGGYGYTF. CDR3 DNA sequence: TGTGCCTGGCGGCGTGGTGGCTATGGCTACACCTTC.

V and J are TRBV4-1 and TRBJ1-6; no clear D. Trimming left V 1 base short and J 7 bases short, with 11 bases between. The V gene's germline CDR1 is MGHRA and CDR2 YSYEKL. This CDR3 has 15 residues. The CDR3 DNA is TGCGCCAGCAGCCAAGTTCGGTCTGGGAATTCACCCCTCCACTTT. Amino acid sequence: CASSQVRSGNSPLHF.